This TCR beta chain was retrieved from a study of T-cell reconstitution after alpha-beta-depleted transplantation in children. Findings and caveats of the study: The study reportedly traced alpha-beta T cells about two months after transplant to several hundred expanded graft clones. T-cell counts and diversity at one year post-transplant came mainly from newly produced T cells. Several patients had high TCRbeta diversity at day 60; it came from surviving recipient T cells and thymic progenitors.

This sample's TCRbeta library carried unique molecular identifier barcodes. A single record per CDR3 protein comes from TCRdb applying MiXCR to the PCR reads. The sample has more than 40,000 distinct CDR3 sequences, roughly half seen once. This clonotype was picked up a small number of times. Its matching antigen is unknown. V lost 5 bases and J lost 2; bases outside the gene matches: 8. Germline CDR1 SGHTA, CDR2 FQGNSA. CDR3 length equals 17 residues. The sequencing here drew on peripheral blood, taken before TCRalphabeta/CD19-depleted stem cell transplant. The receptor was isolated from a boy in the first two years of life with SCID, due to receive a stem cell transplant. The J gene is TRBJ2-3, the V gene TRBV7-2; TRBD2 matches at 12 bases. For the CDR3, the DNA is TGTGCCAGCAGCCCGACGCCTAGCGGGGGGGTCACAGATACGCAGTATTTT. As protein: CASSPTPSGGVTDTQYF.